The clone carrying this T cell receptor (beta chain) came up a few times. The record originates from a study of blood T cell repertoires in COVID-19. Study-level information: The cDNA or gDNA used as material had been derived from T cells, B-cell-depleted T cells, or PBMCs.

The CDR3 has 13 amino acids. The V gene's germline CDR1 is MDHEN and CDR2 SYDVKM. Trimming cost V 6 bases and J 5 bases, with 11 bases left between them. Source study methods: Estimation of nucleated cell counts was performed using reference gene primer amplification. Only in-frame clones appear in the TCRdb table, and some are missing; sequencing was by immunoSEQ multiplex PCR. V, J and clone size are those of that table, while D and trimming were read from the DNA. The data show under 300,000 clones, over 75% seen once. The genes are TRBV28 and TRBJ2-1; D is unresolved. Sequenced input: peripheral blood. This sequence originates from a human donor in a cohort sampled during active COVID-19. The CDR3 DNA reads TGTGCCAGCAGGGAAGCTACTAACAATGAGCAGTTCTTC. This gives the protein CASREATNNEQFF.